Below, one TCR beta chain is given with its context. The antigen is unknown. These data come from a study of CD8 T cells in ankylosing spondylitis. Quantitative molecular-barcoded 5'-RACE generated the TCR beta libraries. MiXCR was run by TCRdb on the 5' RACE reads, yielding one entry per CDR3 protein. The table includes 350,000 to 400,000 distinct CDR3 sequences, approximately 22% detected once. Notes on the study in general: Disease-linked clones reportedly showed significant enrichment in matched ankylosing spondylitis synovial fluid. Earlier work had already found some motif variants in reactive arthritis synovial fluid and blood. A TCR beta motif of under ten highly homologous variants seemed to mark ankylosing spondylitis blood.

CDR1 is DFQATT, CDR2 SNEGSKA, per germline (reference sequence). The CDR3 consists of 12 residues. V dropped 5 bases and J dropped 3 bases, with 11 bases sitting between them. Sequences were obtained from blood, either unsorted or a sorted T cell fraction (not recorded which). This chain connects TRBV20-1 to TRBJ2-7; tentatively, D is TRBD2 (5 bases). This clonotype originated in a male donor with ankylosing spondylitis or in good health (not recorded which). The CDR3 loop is CSADNRDYEQYF. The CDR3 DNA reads TGCAGTGCTGACAACCGGGACTACGAGCAGTACTTC.